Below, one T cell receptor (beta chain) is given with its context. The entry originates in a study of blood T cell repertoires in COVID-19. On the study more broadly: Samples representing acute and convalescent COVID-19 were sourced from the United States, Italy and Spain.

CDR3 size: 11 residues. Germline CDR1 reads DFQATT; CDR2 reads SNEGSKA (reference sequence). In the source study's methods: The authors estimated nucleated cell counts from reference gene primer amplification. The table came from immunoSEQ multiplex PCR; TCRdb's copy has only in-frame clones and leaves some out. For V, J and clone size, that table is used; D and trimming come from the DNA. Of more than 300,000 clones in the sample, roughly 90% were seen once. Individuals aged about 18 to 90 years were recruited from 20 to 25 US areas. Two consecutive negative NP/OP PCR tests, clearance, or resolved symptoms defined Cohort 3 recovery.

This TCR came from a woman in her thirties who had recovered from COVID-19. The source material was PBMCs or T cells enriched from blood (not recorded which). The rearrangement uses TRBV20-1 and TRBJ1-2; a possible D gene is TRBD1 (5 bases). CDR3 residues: CRGGGGGGYTF. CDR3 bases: TGCAGGGGGGGAGGCGGAGGAGGCTACACCTTC.